Presented here are 21 T cell receptor beta chains from one specimen sequenced in a study of radiotherapy plus CTLA-4 blockade in lung cancer. The assay was immunoSEQ multiplex PCR, and TCRdb's table has in-frame clones only and misses some. This table has some 40,000 clones, about 74% appearing once. The material sequenced was peripheral blood, taken from a patient treated with radiotherapy plus ipilimumab. The origin of the receptors is a human donor with non-small cell lung cancer whose response to radiotherapy plus ipilimumab could not be evaluated.

This chain links TRBV18 with TRBJ2-5, with TRBD2 as a possible D gene (7 bases). The CDR3 runs to 14 residues. Trimming shortened V by 8 bases and J by 4 bases, and 17 bases separated the two germline ends. Per germline, CDR1 KGHSH and CDR2 LQKENI. CDR3 sequence (DNA): TGTGCCAGCGATTTACAGGGCGGGAGAGAGACCCAGTACTTC. Translated: CASDLQGGRETQYF.

The CDR3: CASSQSRDYGYTF. The CDR3, as DNA: TGTGCCAGCAGTCAATCGAGGGACTATGGCTACACCTTC. This chain connects TRBV6-5 to TRBJ1-2, with D uncertain. This CDR3 spans 13 amino acids. V shed 5 bases and J shed 3 bases, with 10 bases lying between them. Germline assignment: CDR1 MNHEY and CDR2 SVGAGI.

The chain combines TRBV11-1 with TRBJ2-6, with D possibly TRBD1 on 6 matching bases. V was shortened by 3 bases and J by 1 base, with 10 bases between the two germline ends. CDR1 is SGHAT, CDR2 FQDESV, per germline (reference sequence). The CDR3 totals 16 residues. As DNA, the CDR3 is TGTGCCAGCAGCTTGTCAGGGGTATCTGGGGCCAACGTCCTGACTTTC. Amino acid sequence: CASSLSGVSGANVLTF. The full variable domain, its missing parts supplied by reference TRBV11-1 and TRBJ2-6, is EAEVAQSPRYKITEKSQAVAFWCDPISGHATLYWYRQILGQGPELLVQFQDESVVDDSQLPKDRFSAERLKGVDSTLKIQPAELGDSAMYLCASSLSGVSGANVLTFGAGSRLTVL.

This clone appeared a few times. The chain joins TRBV5-4 to TRBJ2-5; unclear D gene. The CDR3 covers 15 residues. The V gene's germline CDR1 is SGHNT and CDR2 YYREEE (reference sequence). V was trimmed by 4 bases and J by 1 base, leaving 14 bases between them. The CDR3 DNA sequence: TGTGCCAGCAGCCCCCTCGCGGCCACCCAAGAGACCCAGTACTTC. Translation gives CASSPLAATQETQYF.

This chain links TRBV7-8 with TRBJ2-7; no firm D call. V dropped 1 base and J dropped 0 bases, with 13 bases sitting between them. CDR3 size: 16 residues. Per the germline V gene, CDR1 is SGHVS and CDR2 is FQNEAQ. The CDR3 DNA follows: TGTGCCAGCAGCTTAGGAGGCAACTTCTACTCCTACGAGCAGTACTTC. This encodes CASSLGGNFYSYEQYF.

The V gene is TRBV27, the J gene TRBJ2-2; 15 positions agree with TRBD2. V was pared by 5 bases and J by 1 base, with 8 bases of the junction left unmatched. Germline V lookup: CDR1 MNHEY, CDR2 SMNVEV (reference sequence). The CDR3 spans 19 residues. The CDR3 region has the DNA TGTGCCAGCAGTACCTCCGGGACTAGCGGGGGGAAGAACACCGGGGAGCTGTTTTTT. The encoded protein is CASSTSGTSGGKNTGELFF.

The V and J genes are TRBV4-1 and TRBJ2-3; D perhaps matches TRBD2 (6 bases). The V and J ends lost 0 bases and 8 bases respectively, with 21 bases between them. Germline V gene lookup returns CDR1 MGHRA and CDR2 YSYEKL. The CDR3 loop spans 17 amino acids. The DNA of the CDR3 is TGCGCCAGCAGCCAAGATCTTAGGCGGGGACTCGCGGGTACGCAGTATTTT. Its translation: CASSQDLRRGLAGTQYF.

This clone appeared a single time. V gene TRBV19 combines with J gene TRBJ1-1; 7 bases align to TRBD1. V was clipped by 7 bases and J by 6 bases; unmatched bases: 8. The CDR3 totals 13 residues. Germline loops: CDR1 LNHDA, CDR2 SQIVND (reference sequence). The CDR3 protein is CASNRDSGAEAFF. The CDR3 coding sequence is TGTGCCAGTAATCGGGACAGCGGAGCTGAAGCTTTCTTT.

This clone was seen once. The chain employs TRBV27 and TRBJ2-5, with D possibly being TRBD1 (6 bases). Germline V gene lookup returns CDR1 MNHEY and CDR2 SMNVEV (reference sequence). Trimming pared 2 bases from V and 5 bases from J, leaving 12 bases between. The CDR3 has 14 residues. The CDR3 protein is CASSLPGQGETQYF. The CDR3, as DNA: TGTGCCAGCAGTTTACCGGGGCAGGGGGAGACCCAGTACTTC.

The chain couples TRBV9 to TRBJ1-4; D is perhaps TRBD1 (5 bases). Trimming removed 2 bases at V and 3 bases at J, with 14 bases between. The CDR3 spans 16 residues. Germline loops: CDR1 SGDLS, CDR2 YYNGEE. The CDR3 reads CASSVHGGGSNEKLFF. For the CDR3, the DNA is TGTGCCAGCAGCGTCCACGGGGGGGGGTCTAATGAAAAACTGTTTTTT.

The rearrangement links TRBV18 to TRBJ1-2; TRBD1 aligns across 9 bases. The germline CDR1 and CDR2 sequences are KGHSH and LQKENI. The CDR3 covers 16 residues. V gave up 4 bases and J gave up 2 bases; unmatched junction bases: 8. CDR3 DNA: TGTGCCAGCTCACTCAGGACAGGGGACCTGAACTATGGCTACACCTTC. Encoded protein: CASSLRTGDLNYGYTF.

A single count supports this clone. V gene TRBV30 combines with J gene TRBJ1-4, with 7 bases matching TRBD1. Looked up from germline, CDR1 is GTSNPN and CDR2 is SVGIG (reference sequence). With V trimmed by 0 bases and J by 8 bases, 15 bases remained unmatched. This CDR3 has 17 amino acids. The CDR3 coding sequence is TGTGCCTGGAGTGTACAACGGGACAGTCTCGTTCGGGAAAAACTGTTTTTT. This sequence encodes CAWSVQRDSLVREKLFF.

This chain links TRBV6-6 with TRBJ2-1; tentative D call: TRBD1 (6 bases). Deletions cut 5 bases from V and 4 bases from J, with 12 bases between. Germline V gene sequence: CDR1 MNHNY, CDR2 SVGAGI (reference sequence). The CDR3 sequence is 14 residues long. CDR3 coding DNA: TGTGCCAGCAGTCCTACTGACAGGTACAATGAGCAGTTCTTC. It codes for CASSPTDRYNEQFF.

The rearrangement uses TRBV4-3 and TRBJ1-2; 7 bases line up with TRBD1. This CDR3 has 17 residues. J was trimmed by 6 bases and V by 3 bases; bases with no gene match: 16. Germline values: CDR1 LGHNA, CDR2 YSLEER. For the CDR3, the DNA is TGCGCCAGCAGCCAGGCGTGGGGACAGCCCAGTACGGATGGCTACACCTTC. As protein: CASSQAWGQPSTDGYTF.

In this sample, this clone turned up once. The rearrangement uses TRBV5-4 and TRBJ2-5; maybe TRBD2 (7 bases). Trimming removed 0 bases from V and 5 bases from J, with 14 bases in between. CDR1 is SGHNT, CDR2 YYREEE, per germline (reference sequence). The CDR3 consists of 15 residues. The CDR3 DNA sequence: TGTGCCAGCAGCTTGGGGGGAGGGGGAAAGGAGACCCAGTACTTC. This sequence encodes CASSLGGGGKETQYF.

The V call is TRBV27, the J call TRBJ1-5; the D gene is possibly TRBD1 (6 bases). Trimming removed 3 bases from V and 3 bases from J, with 9 bases in between. CDR1 MNHEY and CDR2 SMNVEV come from the germline V gene (reference sequence). The CDR3 contains 14 residues. Written as DNA, the CDR3 is TGTGCCAGCAGTTTTTCAGGGGCCAATCAGCCCCAGCATTTT. Protein: CASSFSGANQPQHF.

This clone was observed a handful of times. The chain joins TRBV5-1 to TRBJ2-4, with 15 bases fitting TRBD2. The CDR3 is 20 amino acids. V lost 1 base and J lost 0; bases outside the gene matches: 8. Germline CDR1 and CDR2: SGHRS and YFSETQ. The CDR3 DNA is TGCGCCAGCAGCTTGACAGAAGGACTAGCGGGGGGGCTAGCCAAAAACATTCAGTACTTC. It encodes CASSLTEGLAGGLAKNIQYF.

Only one count was recorded for this clone. The chain employs TRBV5-6 and TRBJ2-5, with D maybe TRBD2 (6 bases). Germline CDR1 is SGHDT and CDR2 is YYEEEE. The V and J ends lost 4 bases and 2 bases respectively, with 15 bases between them. The CDR3 extends over 15 amino acids. This CDR3 is CASSLPTRLQETQYF. CDR3 coding DNA: TGTGCCAGCAGCCTCCCGACTAGGCTACAAGAGACCCAGTACTTC.

This chain links TRBV19 with TRBJ1-2; D might be TRBD1 (5 bases). Between the trimmed V and J ends, which lost 2 bases and 6 bases, there was a span of 10 bases. Germline CDR1 and CDR2: LNHDA and SQIVND (reference sequence). CDR3 length equals 13 residues. The DNA of the CDR3 is TGTGCCAGTAGTATACTAAAAGGGGATGGCTACACCTTC. Amino acid sequence: CASSILKGDGYTF. The full variable domain, rest sourced from reference TRBV19 and TRBJ1-2, is DGGITQSPKYLFRKEGQNVTLSCEQNLNHDAMYWYRQDPGQGLRLIYYSQIVNDFQKGDIAEGYSVSREKKESFPLTVTSAQKNPTAFYLCASSILKGDGYTFGSGTRLTVV.

V and J are TRBV6-5 and TRBJ2-3; tentatively, D is TRBD2 (6 bases). The CDR3 totals 13 residues. V was pared by 6 bases and J by 4 bases, with 11 bases between. Germline CDR1 is MNHEY and CDR2 is SVGAGI. The CDR3 DNA sequence: TGTGCCAGCAGAAGGACTATTGCAGATACGCAGTATTTT. It specifies CASRRTIADTQYF.

The CDR3 sequence is CASSLAFGRSWETQYF. In DNA, the CDR3 is TGCGCCAGCAGCTTGGCTTTTGGCAGGTCGTGGGAGACCCAGTACTTC. The chain combines TRBV5-1 with TRBJ2-5; no firm D call. This CDR3 contains 16 residues. V lost 0 bases to trimming and J lost 5 bases, with 17 bases between them. The germline V gene encodes CDR1 SGHRS and CDR2 YFSETQ.